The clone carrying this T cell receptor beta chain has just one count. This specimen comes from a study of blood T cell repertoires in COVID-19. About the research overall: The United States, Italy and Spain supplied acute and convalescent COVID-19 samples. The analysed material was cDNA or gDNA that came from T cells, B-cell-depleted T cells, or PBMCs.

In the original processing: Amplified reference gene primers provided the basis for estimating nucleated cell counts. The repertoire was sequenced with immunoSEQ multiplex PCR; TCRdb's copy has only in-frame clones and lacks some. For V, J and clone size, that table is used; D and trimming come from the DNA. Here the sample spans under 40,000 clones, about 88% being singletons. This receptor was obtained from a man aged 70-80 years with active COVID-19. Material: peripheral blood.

CDR3 nucleotide sequence: TGTGCCAGCAGCTTAGGGACGGGAAGGGGGTACAATGAGCAGTTCTTC. Translation: CASSLGTGRGYNEQFF. The chain uses TRBV11-2 and TRBJ2-1; D is perhaps TRBD1 (6 bases). The CDR3 length is 16 residues. The V gene lost 1 base and the J gene lost 4 bases, with 14 bases spanning the gap. Germline CDR1 is SGHAT and CDR2 is FQNNGV.